Detailed here is one TCR beta chain. The antigen remains undetermined. Within the ViraFEST assay, antigen-specific CD4+ T cells underwent expansion with viral peptide pools prior to sequencing. Culture proceeded for 9 to 11 days, and CD4+ T cells were then isolated. Every participant took two doses of the BNT162b2 or mRNA-1273 vaccine. Recipients of the vaccine had no prior SARS-CoV-2 infection and negative nucleocapsid antibodies. With approximately 9.8 ug/ml peptides and around 9.9 IU/ml IL-2, fewer than 2.5 million PBMC per well were cultured. Cells had half their medium changed to IL-2 medium on days 3 and 7. In germline, CDR1 is SGHTS, CDR2 YDEGEE. This CDR3 has 15 amino acids. V gave up 4 bases and J gave up 6 bases, with 17 bases separating them. The sample belongs to a study of vaccination effects on CD4 cells after COVID-19. Sequencing was performed with immunoSEQ multiplex PCR; in TCRdb, only in-frame clones are kept and a portion is missing. The table lists 29,000 or so clones, roughly 68% of them singletons.

Findings of the study overall: Clonal contraction was marked in infection- and vaccine-induced clones late after vaccination.

The sequences come from CD4+ T cells from PBMCs cultured with HCoV-OC43 spike peptides, collected after COVID-19 vaccination. The subset here: HCoV-OC43 spike overlapping peptide pool stimulation. The rearrangement joins TRBV5-8 to TRBJ1-5, with a weak D call TRBD1 (5 bases). The sequence was obtained from a human donor who received a COVID-19 vaccine. The CDR3 bases are TGTGCCAGCAGCGGTGGGACCGCTCGGGGTCAGCCCCAGCATTTT. Encoded protein: CASSGGTARGQPQHF.